One and the same sample provided the 23 T cell receptor beta chains below, sequenced in a study of vaccination and CD4 T cells after COVID-19. CD4+ T cells that had been cultured provided DNA sequenced with the Oncomine TCR Beta short-read assay. TCRdb processed the PCR reads anew with MiXCR; each CDR3 protein has one entry. The table shows some 21,000 distinct CDR3 sequences, with roughly 46% occurring only once. The time point was: late sampling 161 to 241 days after vaccination in a few convalescent patients. Regarding treatment: 10-day PBMC culture with coronavirus spike peptide pools or control peptides (ViraFEST assay). These receptors' antigens are unknown. This specimen was CD4+ T cells from blood, cultured in vitro, taken about 7 months after SARS-CoV-2 vaccination. All receptors derive from a human donor who had recovered from COVID-19.

This clonotype was detected many times. The chain couples TRBV7-9 to TRBJ2-7; weak D call: TRBD2 (6 bases). Germline assignment: CDR1 SEHNR and CDR2 FQNEAQ (reference sequence). This CDR3 is built from 14 residues. Trimming removed 6 bases from V and 5 bases from J, with 17 bases in between. This CDR3 reads CASSRGRGGHEQYF. The CDR3 nucleotides read TGTGCCAGCAGTCGGGGGAGAGGTGGCCACGAGCAGTACTTC.

This chain joins TRBV5-1 and TRBJ1-1, with D unresolved. Germline CDR1 is SGHRS and CDR2 is YFSETQ. The CDR3 length is 15 residues. The V end was cut by 2 bases, the J end by 5 bases, with 16 bases between. The CDR3 region has the DNA TGCGCCAGCAGCTTACTCACGGGTGATGGAACTGAAGCTTTCTTT. It translates to CASSLLTGDGTEAFF.

This clonotype was counted a few times. V is TRBV7-2 and J is TRBJ2-5; D is unresolved. CDR1 is SGHTA, CDR2 FQGNSA, per germline. Trimming took off 5 bases at V and 0 bases at J, with 10 bases between the two ends. This CDR3 contains 14 residues. The CDR3 DNA follows: TGTGCCAGCAGCCCCTTTGGTAACCAAGAGACCCAGTACTTC. It specifies CASSPFGNQETQYF. The full variable domain, its missing parts supplied by reference TRBV7-2 and TRBJ2-5, is GAGVSQSPSNKVTEKGKDVELRCDPISGHTALYWYRQSLGQGLEFLIYFQGNSAPDKSGLPSDRFSAERTGGSVSTLTIQRTQQEDSAVYLCASSPFGNQETQYFGPGTRLLVL.

V and J are TRBV10-3 and TRBJ2-5; possibly TRBD2 for D (5 bases). V dropped 2 bases and J dropped 1 base, with 5 bases sitting between them. This CDR3 comprises 13 residues. Germline values: CDR1 ENHRY, CDR2 SYGVKD. CDR3 loop: CAISEGLQETQYF. The CDR3 region has the DNA TGTGCCATCAGTGAGGGACTCCAAGAGACCCAGTACTTC.

This clonotype was picked up a small number of times. CDR3 coding DNA: TGTGCCAGCAGCTTAGGGGCCACAGGGGAGGAGACCCAGTACTTC. Translation: CASSLGATGEETQYF. The chain carries TRBV7-6 and TRBJ2-5; 7 positions agree with TRBD1. The CDR3 consists of 15 residues. V trimming: 1 base; J trimming: 5 bases; junction bases outside the gene matches: 7. Germline V lookup: CDR1 SGHVS, CDR2 FNYEAQ.

The rearrangement uses TRBV27 and TRBJ2-3, with D possibly TRBD1 on 5 matching bases. CDR1 is MNHEY and CDR2 is SMNVEV in the germline V gene (reference sequence). The ends were cut back, 8 bases at V and 2 bases at J, with 14 bases in the middle. CDR3 length: 14 residues. CDR3 amino acids: CASSGRTYTDTQYF. CDR3 nucleotide sequence: TGTGCCAGCTCAGGGCGGACATACACAGATACGCAGTATTTT.

This clonotype came up a few times. The chain is built from TRBV6-1 and TRBJ1-1; D may be TRBD1 (6 bases). The CDR3 loop spans 13 amino acids. The germline CDR1 and CDR2 sequences are MNHNS and SASEGT. The ends were cut back, 6 bases at V and 3 bases at J, with 11 bases in the middle. CDR3 in DNA: TGTGCCAGCAGATCCCAGGGGTACACTGAAGCTTTCTTT. Translation: CASRSQGYTEAFF.

The chain uses TRBV27 and TRBJ1-5; possible D gene TRBD1, 5 bases. Germline V gene data show CDR1 as MNHEY and CDR2 as SMNVEV (reference sequence). The CDR3 is 15 residues long. With 3 bases removed from V and 5 bases from J, the gap between germline ends came to 14 bases. This chain's CDR3 is CASSFQGWGDQPQHF. DNA for the CDR3: TGTGCCAGCAGTTTTCAAGGATGGGGGGATCAGCCCCAGCATTTT.

The table lists this clonotype with a few counts. This chain joins TRBV20-1 and TRBJ1-2, with D uncertain. The CDR3 extends over 12 amino acids. The V and J ends lost 3 bases and 8 bases respectively, with 13 bases between them. The germline CDR1 and CDR2 sequences are DFQATT and SNEGSKA (reference sequence). CDR3 sequence: CSASNGVDGYTF. The CDR3 DNA follows: TGCAGTGCTAGTAACGGGGTGGACGGCTACACCTTC.

The chain employs TRBV6-8 and TRBJ2-3, with a possible D match to TRBD1 (5 bases). CDR3 length equals 15 residues. V dropped 2 bases and J dropped 0 bases, with 9 bases sitting between them. The germline CDR1 and CDR2 sequences are MNHGY and SAAAGT. CDR3: CASSYIDSSTDTQYF. The CDR3 DNA reads TGTGCCAGCAGTTACATCGACAGCAGCACAGATACGCAGTATTTT.

V is TRBV24-1 and J is TRBJ2-3; D is undetermined. The CDR3 has 13 residues. Trimming took 4 bases from V and 4 from J, leaving 8 bases between them. Germline values: CDR1 KGHDR, CDR2 SFDVKD. DNA for the CDR3: TGTGCCACCAGTGACCCGGCGCCAGATACGCAGTATTTT. This sequence encodes CATSDPAPDTQYF.

V is TRBV20-1 and J is TRBJ2-3; no firm D call. The CDR3 extends over 14 amino acids. CDR1 is DFQATT and CDR2 is SNEGSKA in the germline V gene (reference sequence). V was trimmed by 0 bases and J by 6 bases, leaving 13 bases between them. In DNA, the CDR3 is TGCAGTGCTAGAGAGGCCTCTTTAGGGGATACGCAGTATTTT. Its translation: CSAREASLGDTQYF.

This clonotype came up once. CDR3 loop: CASSLQGHTDYGYTF. CDR3 DNA: TGTGCCAGCAGCTTACAGGGGCATACGGACTATGGCTACACCTTC. The chain recombines TRBV6-2 or TRBV6-3 with TRBJ1-2, with TRBD1 identical over 7 bases. With 6 bases clipped from V and 3 bases from J, the junction kept 10 bases outside the gene matches. This CDR3 has 15 amino acids. Germline loops: CDR1 MNHEY, CDR2 SVGEGT.

The genes are TRBV20-1 and TRBJ2-3, with 13 bases identical to TRBD2. This CDR3 has 15 residues. V trimming: 2 bases; J trimming: 4 bases; junction bases outside the gene matches: 3. Germline CDR1 reads DFQATT; CDR2 reads SNEGSKA (reference sequence). CDR3 bases: TGCAGTGCTAGACGACTAGCGGGAGGAGCAGATACGCAGTATTTT. Translating it yields CSARRLAGGADTQYF.

The chain joins TRBV30 to TRBJ2-5, with a tentative D call TRBD1 (6 bases). Trimming stripped 0 bases from V and 5 bases from J, with 10 bases between. The CDR3 consists of 13 residues. Germline CDR1 and CDR2: GTSNPN and SVGIG (reference sequence). The CDR3 DNA reads as TGTGCCTGGAGTGTGTCAGGGGTGGAGACCCAGTACTTC. Encoded protein: CAWSVSGVETQYF.

This sequence joins TRBV9 and TRBJ1-2; D perhaps matches TRBD1 (6 bases). The CDR3 is made up of 13 amino acids. Germline V gene lookup returns CDR1 SGDLS and CDR2 YYNGEE. The germline V and J ends were trimmed by 3 bases and 3 bases, with 9 bases remaining between them. The CDR3 DNA sequence: TGTGCCAGCAGCGCAACAGGGTACTATGGCTACACCTTC. Protein: CASSATGYYGYTF.

The chain joins TRBV20-1 to TRBJ2-3; 10 positions match TRBD1. The CDR3 totals 13 residues. Germline-derived CDR1 and CDR2 are DFQATT and SNEGSKA (reference sequence). V gave up 7 bases and J gave up 5 bases; unmatched junction bases: 6. CDR3 sequence: CSGSGTGVDTQYF. As DNA, the CDR3 is TGCAGTGGTTCCGGGACAGGGGTAGATACGCAGTATTTT.

The V and J genes are TRBV19 and TRBJ2-7; D is uncertain. CDR1 is LNHDA, CDR2 SQIVND, per germline (reference sequence). Trimming stripped 6 bases from V and 2 bases from J, with 11 bases between. The CDR3 is 13 residues long. The CDR3: CASRGIGTYEQYF. In DNA form, the CDR3 reads TGTGCCAGTAGAGGTATAGGTACCTACGAGCAGTACTTC.

This clonotype was counted only a few times. The chain employs TRBV20-1 and TRBJ2-5; maybe TRBD2 (5 bases). Trimming cost V 0 bases and J 5 bases, with 16 bases left between them. Germline CDR1 reads DFQATT; CDR2 reads SNEGSKA (reference sequence). The CDR3 consists of 15 residues. CDR3 in DNA: TGCAGTGCTAGAGATCCTACTAGAAATCCGGAGACCCAGTACTTC. This encodes CSARDPTRNPETQYF.

The chain recombines TRBV20-1 with TRBJ2-5; possibly TRBD2 for D (6 bases). Germline loops: CDR1 DFQATT, CDR2 SNEGSKA (reference sequence). V was pared by 6 bases and J by 5 bases, with 22 bases between. This CDR3 has 15 residues. CDR3: CSASPSRGRWETQYF. Written as DNA, the CDR3 is TGCAGTGCGAGTCCATCCCGGGGGAGGTGGGAGACCCAGTACTTC.

The chain joins TRBV6-1 to TRBJ1-5; D gene ambiguous. Trimming shortened V by 5 bases and J by 8 bases, and 13 bases separated the two germline ends. The CDR3 consists of 13 residues. Germline V lookup: CDR1 MNHNS, CDR2 SASEGT. The CDR3 bases are TGTGCCAGCAGTACCGACCCCTTGGAGCCCCAGCATTTT. It is translated as CASSTDPLEPQHF.

V is TRBV6-2 or TRBV6-3 and J is TRBJ2-5, with 7 bases fitting TRBD1. The germline CDR1 and CDR2 sequences are MNHEY and SVGEGT. The trim removed 2 bases at V and 2 bases at J, leaving 8 bases unmatched. CDR3 size: 16 residues. The CDR3: CASSYLLTGPQETQYF. The CDR3 DNA sequence: TGTGCCAGCAGTTACCTCTTGACAGGGCCGCAAGAGACCCAGTACTTC.

This clonotype has just a few counts. The chain carries TRBV20-1 and TRBJ2-7; D perhaps matches TRBD2 (6 bases). The V end was cut by 2 bases, the J end by 4 bases, with 15 bases between. CDR3 length: 14 residues. CDR1 is DFQATT, CDR2 SNEGSKA, per germline (reference sequence). The CDR3 DNA reads as TGCAGTGCTAGATTGGCGGGAACGGCTTACGAGCAGTACTTC. Translation: CSARLAGTAYEQYF.